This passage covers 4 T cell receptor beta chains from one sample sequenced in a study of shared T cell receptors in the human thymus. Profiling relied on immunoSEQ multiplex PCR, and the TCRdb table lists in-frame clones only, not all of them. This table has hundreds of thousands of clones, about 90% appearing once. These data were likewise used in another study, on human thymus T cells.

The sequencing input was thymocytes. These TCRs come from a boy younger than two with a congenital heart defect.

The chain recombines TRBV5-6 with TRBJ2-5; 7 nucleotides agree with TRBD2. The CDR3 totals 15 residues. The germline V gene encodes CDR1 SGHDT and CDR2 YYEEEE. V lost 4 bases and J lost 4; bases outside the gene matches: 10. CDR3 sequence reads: CASSIRPGGRETQYF. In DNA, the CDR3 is TGTGCCAGCAGCATCCGACCGGGAGGACGAGAGACCCAGTACTTC.

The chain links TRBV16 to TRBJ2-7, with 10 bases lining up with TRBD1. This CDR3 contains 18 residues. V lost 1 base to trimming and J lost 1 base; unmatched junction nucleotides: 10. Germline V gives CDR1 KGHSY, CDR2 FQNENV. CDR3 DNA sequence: TGTGCCAGCAGCCAATATGGTGGGACAGGGGCCTTATCCTACGAGCAGTACTTC. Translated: CASSQYGGTGALSYEQYF.

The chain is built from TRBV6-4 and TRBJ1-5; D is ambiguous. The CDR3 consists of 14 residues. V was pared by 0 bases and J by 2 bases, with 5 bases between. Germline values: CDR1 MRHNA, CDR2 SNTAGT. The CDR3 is CASSDSQGNQPQHF. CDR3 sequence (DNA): TGTGCCAGCAGTGACTCGCAGGGCAATCAGCCCCAGCATTTT.

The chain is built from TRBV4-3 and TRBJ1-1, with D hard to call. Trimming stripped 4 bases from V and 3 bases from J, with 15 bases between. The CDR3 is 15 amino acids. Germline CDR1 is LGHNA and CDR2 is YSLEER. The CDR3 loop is CASSPSTTGYTEAFF. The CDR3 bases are TGCGCCAGCAGCCCCTCGACTACGGGGTACACTGAAGCTTTCTTT.